The 10 T cell receptor beta chains given below trace back to one sample, sequenced in a study of CD8+CD57+ T cells in acquired aplastic anemia. Before being chosen for sequencing, patients had shown CD8+CD57+ cell expansion by flow cytometry. TCR beta VDJ and CDR3 profiling used genomic DNA as template. A single record per CDR3 protein comes from TCRdb applying MiXCR to the reads. The sample includes 180,000 or so distinct CDR3 sequences, less than 60% seen only once; the top ten take about 1.2%. The sample comprised sorted CD4+, CD8+, or CD8+CD57+ T cells (not recorded which) from PBMCs. These receptors were collected from a human donor with aplastic anemia.

This clonotype occurred many times. The chain recombines TRBV19 with TRBJ1-2; D uncertain. The CDR3 has 14 residues. Per germline, CDR1 LNHDA and CDR2 SQIVND (reference sequence). Deletions cut 3 bases from V and 5 bases from J, with 13 bases between. CDR3 nucleotide sequence: TGTGCCAGTAGTATCGGGAGGGTTGGATATGGCTACACCTTC. This encodes CASSIGRVGYGYTF.

A single count supports this clonotype. The chain links TRBV14 to TRBJ2-7; D call uncertain. V was trimmed by 0 bases and J by 2 bases, leaving 5 bases between them. The CDR3 contains 13 residues. Germline V gene sequence: CDR1 SGHDN, CDR2 FVKESK. The CDR3 reads CASSQDVPYEQYF. The CDR3 nucleotides are TGTGCCAGCAGCCAAGATGTCCCCTACGAGCAGTACTTC.

This chain uses TRBV28 with TRBJ2-7; 7 bases are shared with TRBD1. The junction had 3 bases not matched to a gene; V was cut back by 6 bases and J by 4 bases. The CDR3 totals 12 residues. The germline V gene encodes CDR1 MDHEN and CDR2 SYDVKM. The CDR3 here is CASRTQGYEQYF. CDR3 coding DNA: TGTGCCAGCAGGACACAGGGGTACGAGCAGTACTTC. Drawing the rest from reference TRBV28 and TRBJ2-7, the complete variable domain is DVKVTQSSRYLVKRTGEKVFLECVQDMDHENMFWYRQDPGLGLRLIYFSYDVKMKEKGDIPEGYSVSREKKERFSLILESASTNQTSMYLCASRTQGYEQYFGPGTRLTVT.

J is TRBJ1-2 and V is TRBV29-1; TRBD1 matches 7 bases. The CDR3 totals 13 residues. V trimming: 6 bases; J trimming: 4 bases; junction bases outside the gene matches: 8. Germline assignment: CDR1 SQVTM and CDR2 ANQGSEA. The CDR3 nucleotides read TGCAGCGTGCCGATATCAGGGGGCTATGGCTACACCTTC. Its translation: CSVPISGGYGYTF.

In the case of this clonotype: A much bigger clone sits one base away, suggesting this may be a read error. V and J are TRBV10-3 and TRBJ1-1, with a weak D call TRBD1 (6 bases). This CDR3 has 14 residues. Germline CDR1 is ENHRY and CDR2 is SYGVKD. V lost 4 bases and J 3 bases, leaving 12 bases between the germline ends. CDR3 nucleotides: TGTGCCATCAGTGCCAGGGGTGGGTACACTGAAGCTTTCTTT. Translating it yields CAISARGGYTEAFF.

This clonotype was counted many times. The genes are TRBV5-1 and TRBJ2-3; D is unresolved. Germline V CDR1 and CDR2: SGHRS, YFSETQ. Trimming took 0 bases from V and 9 from J, leaving 8 bases between them. The CDR3 length is 12 residues. The CDR3 here is CASSLAPYTQYF. The CDR3 DNA reads TGCGCCAGCAGCTTGGCTCCATACACGCAGTATTTT.

Points on this clonotype: Its ends do not fully match the called genes, so a read error is possible. V usage is TRBV4-1 and J usage is TRBJ1-2; no reliable D call. The CDR3 consists of 15 residues. CDR1 and CDR2 (germline): MGHRA, YSYEKL. The CDR3: CASSQDLGVNSGYTF. The DNA of the CDR3 is TGCGCCAGCAGCCAAGATCTCGGGGTAAACTCTGGCTACACCTTC.

This clonotype was seen ten or more times. The chain carries TRBV2 and TRBJ2-1; D is undetermined. This CDR3 is built from 13 residues. V lost 1 base and J lost 9, with 10 bases in between. Germline assignment: CDR1 SNHLY and CDR2 FYNNEI. CDR3: CASSEEGSGEQFF. In DNA form, the CDR3 reads TGTGCCAGCAGTGAAGAAGGAAGTGGTGAGCAGTTCTTC.

The chain links TRBV29-1 to TRBJ2-5; possibly TRBD2 for D (7 bases). CDR1 and CDR2 from the germline V gene are SQVTM and ANQGSEA. This CDR3 spans 14 amino acids. Trimming left V 7 bases short and J 2 bases short, with 17 bases between. The CDR3 DNA reads TGCAGCGCCGGGGGCGGGGGAGAACAAGAGACCCAGTACTTC. Its translation: CSAGGGGEQETQYF.

Comments on this clonotype: A much larger clone differs by one base, so this may be a read error. This CDR3 fails to terminate in the conserved phenylalanine or tryptophan, so it likely reflects a read error. V usage is TRBV12-3 or TRBV12-4 and J usage is TRBJ2-3; 12 nucleotides agree with TRBD2. CDR3 length equals 16 residues. The trim removed 2 bases at V and 4 bases at J, leaving 4 bases unmatched. The CDR3 reads CASSLWLAGGADTQYL. CDR3 nucleotide sequence: TGTGCCAGCAGTTTATGGCTAGCGGGGGGGGCAGATACGCAGTATCTT.